This T cell receptor beta chain appears in the sequencing data of a study of blood T cell repertoires in COVID-19. The overall study: Samples of COVID-19 (acute and convalescent) were obtained from the United States, Italy and Spain. T cells, B-cell-depleted T cells, or PBMCs provided the cDNA or gDNA that served as material.

From germline, CDR1 is MNHEY and CDR2 SVGAGI. With V trimmed by 0 bases and J by 15 bases, 12 bases remained unmatched. There are 15 residues in the CDR3. Original methodology: Quantification of nucleated cells was approximated via reference gene primer amplification. Using immunoSEQ multiplex PCR, the repertoire was profiled, and TCRdb retains in-frame clones only, with some absent. The V and J calls and clone size are taken from that table; D and trimming were inferred from the DNA. Of 45,000 to 60,000 clones in the sample, around 92% were seen once. Sequenced sample: peripheral blood. This clonotype originated in a human donor in a cohort sampled during active COVID-19. V is TRBV6-5 and J is TRBJ2-1; TRBD2 matches 9 bases. In DNA form, the CDR3 reads TGTGCCAGCAGTTACTCGGGACTAGCAGATTATGTCCTGTTCTTC. Amino acids: CASSYSGLADYVLFF.